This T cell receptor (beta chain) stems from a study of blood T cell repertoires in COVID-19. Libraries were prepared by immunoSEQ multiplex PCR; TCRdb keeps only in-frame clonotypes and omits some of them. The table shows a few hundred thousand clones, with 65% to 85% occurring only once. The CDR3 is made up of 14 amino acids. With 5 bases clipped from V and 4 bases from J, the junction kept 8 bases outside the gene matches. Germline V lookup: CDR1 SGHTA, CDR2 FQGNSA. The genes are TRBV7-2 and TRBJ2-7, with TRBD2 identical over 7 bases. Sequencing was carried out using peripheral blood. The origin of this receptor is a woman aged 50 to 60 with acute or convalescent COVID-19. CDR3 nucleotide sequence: TGTGCCAGCAGCCCGGGGGGTAACATATACGAGCAGTACTTC. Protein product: CASSPGGNIYEQYF.